The clone carrying this T cell receptor beta chain has a single count. Its target is not known. The source of the sample is a study of somatic mutations in cytotoxic T cells in rheumatoid arthritis. TCRdb's copy holds only in-frame clones and misses some; the assay was immunoSEQ multiplex PCR. The sample holds 8,000 or so clones, 74% seen once. CDR1 LNHDA and CDR2 SQIVND come from the germline V gene (reference sequence). CDR3 length equals 13 residues. V trimming: 6 bases; J trimming: 10 bases; junction bases outside the gene matches: 8. Study-wide results and limits: Antigens recognized by the expanded CD8+ clones were unknown.

Sequencing input: CD8+ T cells sorted from blood. The V and J genes are TRBV19 and TRBJ2-1, with TRBD2 identical over 8 bases. This TCR was sampled from an adult with rheumatoid arthritis. The CDR3 here is CASSPLSGTEQFF. Here the CDR3 DNA reads TGTGCCAGTAGCCCGCTTAGCGGGACCGAGCAGTTCTTC.